Below are 30 T cell receptor beta chains sequenced from a single sample in a study of blood T cell repertoires in COVID-19 (dated by TCRdb to the early 2020s). Libraries came from the immunoSEQ multiplex PCR assay. TCRdb carries this immuneACCESS record with in-frame sequences only. Its versions omit some clonotypes, under half of them owing to an unresolved V gene in the studies checked, with the rest unexplained. The sample profile shows 95,000 to 150,000 clones; roughly 72% of them were found once. Jointly, the top ten make up around 5.5% of the sample. The sequenced sample consisted of peripheral blood. Every receptor here comes from a man in his 60s with acute or convalescent COVID-19.

This clone was detected a few times. CDR3 sequence: CASSIGGRDTDTQYF. Written as DNA, the CDR3 is TGTGCCAGTAGTATAGGAGGCAGGGACACAGATACGCAGTATTTT. The chain couples TRBV19 to TRBJ2-3, with D possibly being TRBD1 (5 bases). V dropped 1 base and J dropped 2 bases, with 10 bases sitting between them. The CDR3 is made up of 15 amino acids. Germline V gene lookup returns CDR1 LNHDA and CDR2 SQIVND (reference sequence).

The chain employs TRBV10-3 and TRBJ1-1; TRBD1 aligns across 10 bases. Germline-derived CDR1 and CDR2 are ENHRY and SYGVKD. V was clipped by 4 bases and J by 6 bases; unmatched bases: 2. This CDR3 contains 13 residues. The CDR3 reads CAISGQGAAEAFF. The CDR3 region has the DNA TGTGCCATCAGTGGACAGGGGGCTGCTGAAGCTTTCTTT.

The chain has TRBV11-3 and TRBJ2-6; TRBD1 is a possible D gene (5 bases). Trimming pared 5 bases from V and 2 bases from J, leaving 19 bases between. Germline V gene sequence: CDR1 SGHNT, CDR2 YENEEA. This CDR3 has 18 residues. CDR3 nucleotide sequence: TGTGCCAGCAGCCGCCTGACGTCGGTCAGGGCTGGGGCCAACGTCCTGACTTTC. As protein: CASSRLTSVRAGANVLTF.

The chain has TRBV3-1 (or the pseudogene TRBV3-2) and TRBJ2-1, with D possibly matching TRBD1 (6 bases). Germline assignment: CDR1 LGHDT and CDR2 YNNKEL (reference sequence). The V gene lost 5 bases and the J gene lost 3 bases, with 14 bases spanning the gap. The CDR3 runs 15 residues. The CDR3 protein is CASSIDRDIYNEQFF. CDR3 DNA: TGTGCCAGCAGCATAGACCGGGACATCTACAATGAGCAGTTCTTC.

The genes are TRBV6-1 and TRBJ2-7; TRBD1 is a possible D gene (6 bases). Germline lookup yields CDR1 MNHNS and CDR2 SASEGT. Trimming cost V 2 bases and J 1 base, with 15 bases left between them. This CDR3 spans 16 amino acids. The chain's CDR3 is CASSEWGQGRSYEQYF. As DNA, the CDR3 is TGTGCCAGCAGTGAATGGGGGCAGGGTCGTTCCTACGAGCAGTACTTC.

V is TRBV19 and J is TRBJ2-6; D call uncertain. V was trimmed by 8 bases and J by 3 bases, leaving 8 bases between them. The V gene's germline CDR1 is LNHDA and CDR2 SQIVND (reference sequence). This CDR3 is 13 amino acids long. This CDR3 reads CASRRYGANVLTF. Here the CDR3 DNA reads TGTGCCAGTCGTCGGTATGGGGCCAACGTCCTGACTTTC.

V is TRBV6-2 or TRBV6-3 and J is TRBJ1-1; TRBD1 matches 8 bases. This CDR3 has 14 amino acids. CDR1 and CDR2 from the germline V gene are MNHEY and SVGEGT. Germline trimming cut 2 bases from V and 6 bases from J; bases unmatched to any gene: 5. CDR3 residues: CASSYNRGGSEAFF. CDR3 bases: TGTGCCAGCAGTTACAACAGGGGGGGTTCTGAAGCTTTCTTT.

The gene calls are TRBV15 and TRBJ2-1; 8 positions match TRBD2. Germline values: CDR1 LNHNV, CDR2 YYDKDF (reference sequence). The V segment lost 0 bases and the J segment 7 bases; nucleotides outside the gene matches: 5. The CDR3 is made up of 15 amino acids. The CDR3 DNA follows: TGTGCCACCAGCAGAGATCTGGCGGGAGGAAATGAGCAGTTCTTC. It codes for CATSRDLAGGNEQFF.

This clone was recorded only once. The CDR3 loop is CASGRQGNYGYTF. Here the CDR3 DNA reads TGTGCCAGCGGCAGACAGGGGAACTATGGCTACACCTTC. The chain is built from TRBV6-5 and TRBJ1-2; TRBD1 matches at 8 bases. This CDR3 region has 13 residues. CDR1 and CDR2 from the germline V gene are MNHEY and SVGAGI. With 8 bases clipped from V and 2 bases from J, the junction kept 4 bases outside the gene matches.

The chain recombines TRBV11-3 with TRBJ2-1; TRBD1 agrees at 10 bases. Germline V gene lookup returns CDR1 SGHNT and CDR2 YENEEA. The CDR3 runs 17 residues. Trimming cost V 7 bases and J 7 bases; bases outside gene matches: 16. For the CDR3, the DNA is TGTGCCAGCACCTCTCCCCCGGGACAGGGGTTGTCTAATGAGCAGTTCTTC. Protein product: CASTSPPGQGLSNEQFF.

The chain links TRBV5-1 to TRBJ2-7; TRBD2 might be the D (6 bases). With 4 bases removed from V and 3 bases from J, the gap between germline ends came to 14 bases. The CDR3 loop spans 14 amino acids. Germline V gene data show CDR1 as SGHRS and CDR2 as YFSETQ. The CDR3 nucleotides read TGCGCCAGCAGCAGGGATTGGGGGGACTACGAGCAGTACTTC. Protein: CASSRDWGDYEQYF.

The CDR3 nucleotides read TGTGCCAGTAGTATAGTTTCGGGGAACACTGAAGCTTTCTTT. Residues: CASSIVSGNTEAFF. V and J are TRBV19 and TRBJ1-1; D gene uncertain. The CDR3 consists of 14 residues. CDR1 LNHDA and CDR2 SQIVND come from the germline V gene (reference sequence). V lost 1 base, J lost 1 base, and 7 bases lay in between. The complete variable domain, with remaining parts taken from reference TRBV19 and TRBJ1-1, reads DGGITQSPKYLFRKEGQNVTLSCEQNLNHDAMYWYRQDPGQGLRLIYYSQIVNDFQKGDIAEGYSVSREKKESFPLTVTSAQKNPTAFYLCASSIVSGNTEAFFGQGTRLTVV.

The gene calls are TRBV5-1 and TRBJ2-1; 12 nucleotides align to TRBD2. The CDR3 sequence is 21 residues long. J lost 1 base, V lost 0 bases, and 14 bases had no gene match. Per germline, CDR1 SGHRS and CDR2 YFSETQ. The CDR3 sequence is CASSLEVLAGGFGRSYNEQFF. The CDR3 DNA sequence: TGCGCCAGCAGCTTGGAGGTTCTAGCGGGAGGGTTTGGTCGGTCCTACAATGAGCAGTTCTTC.

The chain combines TRBV14 with TRBJ2-2, with a weak D call TRBD2 (5 bases). The CDR3 is made up of 17 amino acids. The V end lost 0 bases, the J end lost 2 bases, and 13 bases lay between the germline ends. CDR1 is SGHDN and CDR2 is FVKESK in the germline V gene. CDR3: CASSQDEGALNTGELFF. The CDR3 nucleotides read TGTGCCAGCAGCCAAGATGAGGGCGCGCTTAACACCGGGGAGCTGTTTTTT.

The V gene is TRBV5-1, the J gene TRBJ2-1; 9 bases agree with TRBD1. Germline CDR1 and CDR2: SGHRS and YFSETQ. This CDR3 spans 14 amino acids. J gave up 6 bases and V 1 base, and 2 bases lay outside the gene matches. CDR3 DNA sequence: TGCGCCAGCAGCTTGAGGACAGGGGCCAATGAGCAGTTCTTC. It encodes CASSLRTGANEQFF.

The rearrangement links TRBV4-1 to TRBJ2-5; TRBD2 agrees at 8 bases. This CDR3 has 15 amino acids. The V and J ends lost 4 bases and 3 bases, in that order; junction bases with no gene match: 7. In germline, CDR1 is MGHRA, CDR2 YSYEKL. The CDR3 is CASSLREAGEETQYF. The CDR3 bases are TGCGCCAGCAGCCTCCGAGAAGCGGGGGAAGAGACCCAGTACTTC.

The gene calls are TRBV11-3 and TRBJ1-2, with 8 bases identical to TRBD1. The germline gives CDR1 SGHNT, CDR2 YENEEA. With 2 bases clipped from V and 2 bases from J, the junction kept 7 bases outside the gene matches. CDR3 size: 16 residues. The CDR3, as DNA: TGTGCCAGCAGCTTAACTTGGACAGGGACCAACTATGGCTACACCTTC. Its protein is CASSLTWTGTNYGYTF.

CDR3 amino acids: CASSLEYRGGTEAFF. CDR3 sequence (DNA): TGTGCCAGCAGCTTAGAGTACAGGGGGGGAACTGAAGCTTTCTTT. This chain joins TRBV11-2 and TRBJ1-1; 8 positions match TRBD1. The V gene's germline CDR1 is SGHAT and CDR2 FQNNGV. The CDR3 is 15 residues long. With 0 bases clipped from V and 5 bases from J, the junction kept 5 bases outside the gene matches.

CDR3 in DNA: TGTGCCAGCAGCTTGGGGAGCTCCTACAATGAGCAGTTCTTC. Its protein product is CASSLGSSYNEQFF. This chain joins TRBV11-2 and TRBJ2-1, with a weak D call TRBD2 (5 bases). The germline V gene has CDR1 SGHAT and CDR2 FQNNGV. This CDR3 comprises 14 residues. V gave up 3 bases and J gave up 0 bases, with 6 bases separating them. The whole variable domain, remainder taken from reference TRBV11-2 and TRBJ2-1, is EAGVAQSPRYKIIEKRQSVAFWCNPISGHATLYWYQQILGQGPKLLIQFQNNGVVDDSQLPKDRFSAERLKGVDSTLKIQPAKLEDSAVYLCASSLGSSYNEQFFGPGTRLTVL.

V gene TRBV27 combines with J gene TRBJ1-2; D may be TRBD1 (5 bases). The V and J ends lost 3 bases and 7 bases respectively, with 15 bases between them. Per the germline V gene, CDR1 is MNHEY and CDR2 is SMNVEV (reference sequence). The CDR3 has 14 amino acids. The CDR3 is CASSFRAGFGGYTF. The CDR3, as DNA: TGTGCCAGCAGTTTTAGGGCAGGGTTTGGTGGCTACACCTTC.

This clone has a single count. J is TRBJ1-5 and V is TRBV7-2, with TRBD1 matching over 8 bases. The CDR3 length is 16 residues. The germline V gene encodes CDR1 SGHTA and CDR2 FQGNSA. V lost 4 bases and J lost 2; bases outside the gene matches: 7. The CDR3 DNA reads TGTGCCAGCAGCTCCAGGGGGCGCCGGGGCAATCAGCCCCAGCATTTT. The encoded protein is CASSSRGRRGNQPQHF.

The V gene is TRBV5-1, the J gene TRBJ1-5; tentative D call: TRBD1 (5 bases). The CDR3 loop spans 14 amino acids. V shed 1 base and J shed 7 bases, with 12 bases lying between them. Germline CDR1 is SGHRS and CDR2 is YFSETQ. The CDR3 sequence: CASSLNQGGQPQHF. CDR3 DNA: TGCGCCAGCAGCTTGAACCAGGGAGGGCAGCCCCAGCATTTT.

This clone was counted a single time. The chain carries TRBV6-4 and TRBJ2-1; TRBD2 matches at 13 bases. Trimming removed 7 bases from V and 8 bases from J; junction bases left unmatched: 11. The CDR3 runs 16 residues. Per germline, CDR1 MRHNA and CDR2 SNTAGT. This CDR3 reads CASTTLAGGPMDEQFF. Here the CDR3 DNA reads TGTGCCAGCACCACACTAGCGGGAGGGCCGATGGATGAGCAGTTCTTC.

The chain uses TRBV5-6 and TRBJ1-5; the match to TRBD1 covers 8 bases. J lost 0 bases, V lost 1 base, and 3 bases had no gene match. Germline loops: CDR1 SGHDT, CDR2 YYEEEE. The CDR3 is 16 residues long. This CDR3 is CASSLRDRNSNQPQHF. CDR3 nucleotides: TGTGCCAGCAGCTTGAGGGACAGGAATAGCAATCAGCCCCAGCATTTT.

The rearrangement links TRBV11-2 to TRBJ2-7, with 15 positions matching TRBD2. Germline V gives CDR1 SGHAT, CDR2 FQNNGV. V lost 3 bases, J lost 7 bases, and 10 bases stayed unmatched. The CDR3 has 17 amino acids. The CDR3 DNA reads as TGTGCCAGCAGCTTCCGGACTAGCGGGGGGGCCCTGAATGAGCAGTACTTC. It encodes CASSFRTSGGALNEQYF.

The chain combines TRBV19 with TRBJ1-5; D not resolved. Trimming cost V 3 bases and J 7 bases, with 7 bases left between them. CDR3 length: 12 residues. The V gene's germline CDR1 is LNHDA and CDR2 SQIVND (reference sequence). DNA for the CDR3: TGTGCCAGTAGTATTAGCGGACAGCCCCAGCATTTT. Its translation is CASSISGQPQHF.

The rearrangement links TRBV30 to TRBJ1-4; TRBD1 matches 8 bases. The CDR3 runs 16 residues. Trimming removed 2 bases from V and 3 bases from J; junction bases left unmatched: 8. In germline, CDR1 is GTSNPN, CDR2 SVGIG (reference sequence). In DNA, the CDR3 is TGTGCCTGGAGTATCGCAGGGGGCTCGGCTAATGAAAAACTGTTTTTT. It specifies CAWSIAGGSANEKLFF.

The chain is built from TRBV29-1 and TRBJ1-1; 9 bases fit TRBD1. The CDR3 extends over 11 amino acids. V was pared by 5 bases and J by 8 bases, with 3 bases of the junction left unmatched. Germline loops: CDR1 SQVTM, CDR2 ANQGSEA. CDR3 nucleotide sequence: TGCAGCGTTACAGGGGGCTGGGAAGCTTTCTTT. As protein: CSVTGGWEAFF.

This chain uses TRBV29-1 with TRBJ1-2; 7 bases line up with TRBD1. Germline-derived CDR1 and CDR2 are SQVTM and ANQGSEA. V lost 6 bases, J lost 4 bases, and 8 bases stayed unmatched. CDR3 length equals 13 residues. CDR3 in amino acids: CSVYRDSFYGYTF. CDR3 nucleotide sequence: TGCAGCGTATACCGGGACAGCTTCTATGGCTACACCTTC. The full variable domain, with the rest looked up from reference TRBV29-1 and TRBJ1-2, is SAVISQKPSRDICQRGTSLTIQCQVDSQVTMMFWYRQQPGQSLTLIATANQGSEATYESGFVIDKFPISRPNLTFSTLTVSNMSPEDSSIYLCSVYRDSFYGYTFGSGTRLTVV.

The V call is TRBV28, the J call TRBJ2-3; 7 bases agree with TRBD1. V shed 5 bases, J shed 3 bases, and the junction held 5 bases outside the gene matches. The CDR3 has 14 amino acids. Germline CDR1 MDHEN, CDR2 SYDVKM. The CDR3 nucleotides read TGTGCCAGCAGTAACCCGACAGGGACAGATACGCAGTATTTT. It is translated as CASSNPTGTDTQYF.